This T cell receptor (beta chain) was profiled in a study of OX40 agonist ivuxolimab in advanced cancers. Study summary: Ivuxolimab, an antibody acting as an agonist of OX40 (CD134), was used to treat patients. Cohort: 82.7% men, mean age approximately 66, aged about 23 to 79.

At baseline, cycle 4 day 1, and cycle 7 day 1, blood was sampled. Sequencing was performed with immunoSEQ multiplex PCR; in TCRdb, only in-frame clones are kept and a portion is missing. The sample holds roughly 66,000 clones, about 80% seen once. Germline lookup yields CDR1 SEHNR and CDR2 FQNEAQ (reference sequence). V was clipped by 6 bases and J by 0 bases; unmatched bases: 10. The CDR3 runs 16 residues. J is TRBJ1-2 and V is TRBV7-9; 7 bases match TRBD1. The sample was CD4+ or CD8+ T cells sorted from blood, taken in a trial of the OX40 agonist ivuxolimab. The receptor was derived from an adult with an advanced solid tumor such as melanoma, head and neck, liver or kidney cancer. The CDR3: CASRAFRGKANYGYTF. The CDR3 DNA reads as TGTGCCAGCAGGGCATTCAGGGGGAAGGCTAACTATGGCTACACCTTC.